Below, 6 T cell receptor beta chains from the same sample are listed, as sequenced in a study of shared clonotypes between healthy human individuals. CD45RO-negative cells were positively selected for CCR7, leaving out terminally differentiated effector memory CD45RA+ cells. Measured with immunoSEQ multiplex PCR; TCRdb has only the in-frame clones, and not every one. The table records 1.5 million to 2.5 million clones, about 95% of them present only once. What was sequenced was naive CD8+ T cells sorted from blood. The receptors shown here come from a man in his late teens or twenties in good health.

CDR3 region: CASSPQDSNQPQHF. The DNA for the CDR3 is TGTGCCAGCTCACCACAAGATAGCAATCAGCCCCAGCATTTT. The chain joins TRBV18 to TRBJ1-5; no firm D call. This CDR3 is built from 14 residues. The ends were cut back, 1 base at V and 0 bases at J, with 4 bases in the middle. Germline assignment: CDR1 KGHSH and CDR2 LQKENI.

The gene calls are TRBV6-5 and TRBJ2-1; tentatively, D is TRBD2 (5 bases). This CDR3 has 13 residues. Trimming stripped 7 bases from V and 4 bases from J, with 11 bases between. Germline V gene lookup returns CDR1 MNHEY and CDR2 SVGAGI. CDR3 amino acids: CASTGLGYNEQFF. In DNA, the CDR3 is TGTGCCAGCACGGGATTGGGATACAATGAGCAGTTCTTC.

The rearrangement joins TRBV10-2 to TRBJ2-1; D is uncertain. The CDR3 covers 12 residues. Looked up from germline, CDR1 is WSHSY and CDR2 is SAAADI. The V gene lost 7 bases and the J gene lost 8 bases, with 12 bases spanning the gap. The CDR3 loop reads CASTLGRDEQFF. The CDR3 DNA reads as TGCGCCAGCACTTTAGGTCGGGATGAGCAGTTCTTC.

This rearrangement joins TRBV30 to TRBJ2-1, with 13 bases that match TRBD2. The CDR3 has 19 amino acids. Looked up from germline, CDR1 is GTSNPN and CDR2 is SVGIG (reference sequence). The V gene end was trimmed by 4 bases and the J gene end by 3 bases; junction bases not matched to a gene: 15. CDR3 coding DNA: TGTGCCTGGAACTCGGCGGGGAGGACTAGCGGGGGAGACTACAATGAGCAGTTCTTC. It is translated as CAWNSAGRTSGGDYNEQFF.

Comments on this clone: This specimen includes other DNA sequences encoding the same CDR3. This chain links TRBV9 with TRBJ2-2; D might be TRBD2 (5 bases). The V end was cut by 0 bases, the J end by 5 bases, with 5 bases between. This CDR3 region has 13 residues. CDR1 SGDLS and CDR2 YYNGEE come from the germline V gene. This CDR3 is CASSVAGTGELFF. CDR3 DNA sequence: TGTGCCAGCAGCGTAGCGGGGACCGGGGAGCTGTTTTTT.

The chain uses TRBV7-2 and TRBJ2-7; 7 bases match TRBD1. The germline V gene encodes CDR1 SGHTA and CDR2 FQGNSA. V was pared by 3 bases and J by 2 bases, with 7 bases of the junction left unmatched. The CDR3 totals 15 residues. In DNA form, the CDR3 reads TGTGCCAGCAGCTTCCGACAGGGTCGGACCTACGAGCAGTACTTC. It encodes CASSFRQGRTYEQYF. Filled out from reference TRBV7-2 and TRBJ2-7, the complete variable domain reads GAGVSQSPSNKVTEKGKDVELRCDPISGHTALYWYRQSLGQGLEFLIYFQGNSAPDKSGLPSDRFSAERTGGSVSTLTIQRTQQEDSAVYLCASSFRQGRTYEQYFGPGTRLTVT.